The 14 T cell receptor beta chains reported below all come from one sample, sequenced in a study of post-analysis software for immune sequencing data. Study-level points and caveats: Elevated frequency relative to controls characterized four or five TRBV segments in patients, TRBV5-6, TRBV5-1 and TRBV20-1 among them.

Unique molecular identifiers were present in the TCR beta cDNA libraries. TCRdb re-called the PCR reads with MiXCR, one entry per CDR3 protein. The sample includes about 570,000 distinct CDR3 sequences, roughly 34% of them seen just once. No antigen has been assigned to these receptors. The sample consisted of blood. The receptors shown here come from a girl aged 2-17 years with multiple sclerosis.

The genes are TRBV2 and TRBJ2-1; 8 bases are shared with TRBD1. Germline CDR1 SNHLY, CDR2 FYNNEI. V was pared by 5 bases and J by 5 bases, with 8 bases of the junction left unmatched. The CDR3 is made up of 15 amino acids. The CDR3 sequence: CASSLDRGIHNEQFF. CDR3 DNA sequence: TGTGCCAGCAGTTTAGACAGGGGCATCCACAATGAGCAGTTCTTC.

The V gene is TRBV6-5, the J gene TRBJ1-2, with 8 bases aligning to TRBD1. This CDR3 contains 14 residues. Germline V CDR1 and CDR2: MNHEY, SVGAGI. After removal of 6 bases from V and 8 bases from J, the junction contained 11 bases not matched to a gene. The CDR3 sequence: CASSPMQGAGGYTF. For the CDR3, the DNA is TGTGCCAGCAGCCCAATGCAGGGGGCTGGGGGCTACACCTTC.

This clonotype appeared a few times. The rearrangement uses TRBV27 and TRBJ2-1; 8 nucleotides line up with TRBD2. The CDR3 spans 15 residues. The J segment lost 7 bases and the V segment lost 3 bases, leaving 8 bases of the junction unmatched. Germline CDR1 reads MNHEY; CDR2 reads SMNVEV (reference sequence). The CDR3, as DNA: TGTGCCAGCAGTTTTTCCGAGGCGGGGGGTAATGAGCAGTTCTTC. This codes for CASSFSEAGGNEQFF.

J is TRBJ2-5 and V is TRBV2; 8 bases line up with TRBD2. Trimming cost V 7 bases and J 4 bases; bases outside gene matches: 5. The CDR3 has 13 residues. The germline CDR1 and CDR2 sequences are SNHLY and FYNNEI. CDR3 DNA: TGTGCCAGCAAGGCGGGGGGCCCAGAGACCCAGTACTTC. This translates into CASKAGGPETQYF.

V and J are TRBV27 and TRBJ2-5; tentatively, D is TRBD2 (7 bases). The end of the DNA fits TRBJ2-7 better, so the J call may be wrong. There are 10 residues in the CDR3. CDR1 and CDR2 (germline): MNHEY, SMNVEV (reference sequence). This CDR3 reads CARGGYEQYF. In DNA, the CDR3 is TGTGCTAGGGGGGGCTACGAGCAGTACTTC.

This clonotype came up many times. The CDR3 nucleotides are TGTGCCAGCAGCTTATCATCGGGGGGGTCCTACGAGCAGTACTTC. Translated: CASSLSSGGSYEQYF. V gene TRBV7-3 combines with J gene TRBJ2-7, with 8 bases lining up with TRBD2. The CDR3 runs to 15 residues. Germline V CDR1 and CDR2: SGHTA, FQGTGA. With 2 bases clipped from V and 1 base from J, the junction kept 4 bases outside the gene matches.

This chain connects TRBV5-1 to TRBJ2-3; D may be TRBD2 (6 bases). This CDR3 comprises 14 residues. V shed 3 bases and J shed 5 bases, with 13 bases lying between them. Looked up from germline, CDR1 is SGHRS and CDR2 is YFSETQ. The CDR3 reads CASSWGEPEDTQYF. The CDR3 nucleotides are TGCGCCAGCAGCTGGGGGGAACCTGAAGATACGCAGTATTTT.

This clonotype was seen a few times. This chain uses TRBV6-5 with TRBJ2-7, with D perhaps TRBD2 (5 bases). V was cut by 8 bases and J by 2 bases, with 10 bases left in between. In germline, CDR1 is MNHEY, CDR2 SVGAGI. The CDR3 extends over 12 amino acids. CDR3 nucleotides: TGTGCCAGCGGCTACGGGGCCTACGAGCAGTACTTC. Translation gives CASGYGAYEQYF.

This chain uses TRBV9 with TRBJ2-3; D remains ambiguous. Germline CDR1 and CDR2: SGDLS and YYNGEE. V lost 0 bases and J 2 bases, leaving 10 bases between the germline ends. The CDR3 sequence is 15 residues long. The CDR3: CASSVGQFYTDTQYF. CDR3 DNA sequence: TGTGCCAGCAGCGTAGGACAATTTTACACAGATACGCAGTATTTT.

This clonotype has ten or more counts. This sequence joins TRBV11-2 and TRBJ1-2, with no clear D. Germline V gene lookup returns CDR1 SGHAT and CDR2 FQNNGV. Deletions cut 1 base from V and 0 bases from J, with 9 bases between. The CDR3 spans 15 residues. CDR3 protein: CASSLVSRPNYGYTF. The CDR3 DNA reads TGTGCCAGCAGCTTAGTATCACGTCCTAACTATGGCTACACCTTC.

This clonotype was counted between two and nine times. The chain employs TRBV28 and TRBJ1-5; no clear D gene. Trimming removed 3 bases at V and 7 bases at J, with 7 bases between. Germline V gene sequence: CDR1 MDHEN, CDR2 SYDVKM. This CDR3 is 12 amino acids long. CDR3 region: CASSFGAQPQHF. The CDR3, as DNA: TGTGCCAGCAGTTTCGGAGCGCAGCCCCAGCATTTT.

This clonotype was observed a handful of times. The chain has TRBV7-2 and TRBJ2-5; possibly TRBD1 for D (6 bases). V was pared by 5 bases and J by 1 base, with 11 bases between. Germline CDR1 and CDR2: SGHTA and FQGNSA. The CDR3 runs 14 residues. The CDR3 loop reads CASSHRVGQETQYF. As DNA, the CDR3 is TGTGCCAGCAGCCACAGGGTAGGCCAAGAGACCCAGTACTTC.

In this sample, this clonotype turned up a few times. This chain connects TRBV5-4 to TRBJ2-1; D remains unclear. Germline CDR1 reads SGHNT; CDR2 reads YYREEE (reference sequence). This CDR3 contains 15 residues. V was clipped by 4 bases and J by 5 bases, with 16 bases between them. This chain's CDR3 is CASSPTTRMHNEQFF. DNA of the CDR3: TGTGCCAGCAGCCCGACCACCCGCATGCACAATGAGCAGTTCTTC.

The rearrangement joins TRBV20-1 to TRBJ2-7; D may be TRBD1 (7 bases). The DNA end is a closer match to TRBJ2-5, so the J assignment may be wrong. The CDR3 runs to 17 residues. The V gene's germline CDR1 is DFQATT and CDR2 SNEGSKA (reference sequence). In DNA form, the CDR3 reads TGCAGTGCTATGGGGAGAAGGGACAGCCTAGGAGGGGAGACCCAGTACTTC. It encodes CSAMGRRDSLGGETQYF.